The 28 T cell receptor beta chains listed next were all sequenced from one sample in a study of shared T cell receptors in the human thymus. Data came from immunoSEQ multiplex PCR; TCRdb stores just in-frame clones and leaves some out. Of about 710,000 clones in the sample, around 87% are singletons; the top ten hold 0.0094%. This sample was also put to use in a study of human thymus T cells.

Sequencing was done on a sample of thymocytes. The receptors shown here come from a boy in the first two years of life with a congenital heart defect.

V and J are TRBV19 and TRBJ2-1; a weak D match, TRBD1 (6 bases). CDR3 length: 15 amino acids. The ends were cut back, 5 bases at V and 0 bases at J, with 11 bases in the middle. CDR1 is LNHDA and CDR2 is SQIVND in the germline V gene (reference sequence). In DNA, the CDR3 is TGTGCCAGTAGTGACAGGAAGAGCTCCTACAATGAGCAGTTCTTC. Amino acid sequence: CASSDRKSSYNEQFF.

The chain links TRBV25-1 to TRBJ2-5; 8 positions match TRBD1. CDR1 MGHDK and CDR2 SYGVNS come from the germline V gene. Trimming cost V 3 bases and J 5 bases; bases outside gene matches: 5. CDR3 length: 14 residues. Here the CDR3 DNA reads TGTGCCAGCAGTGACGGACAGGGCTCCGAGACCCAGTACTTC. Amino acid sequence: CASSDGQGSETQYF.

The chain joins TRBV5-1 to TRBJ2-1, with TRBD2 identical over 13 bases. Unmatched junction bases numbered 7, after V lost 4 bases and J lost 0 bases. The CDR3 consists of 18 residues. Germline values: CDR1 SGHRS, CDR2 YFSETQ. The CDR3 reads CASSVSGTSGNSYNEQFF. Written as DNA, the CDR3 is TGCGCCAGCAGCGTATCGGGGACTAGCGGGAACTCCTACAATGAGCAGTTCTTC.

The CDR3 DNA follows: TGTGCCAGCAGCCCGAATCGCCGGGGTAATCAGCGGGGGGAGACCCAGTACTTC. Protein: CASSPNRRGNQRGETQYF. V and J are TRBV7-2 and TRBJ2-5; 8 bases align to TRBD2. The CDR3 is made up of 18 amino acids. After removal of 5 bases from V and 5 bases from J, the junction contained 19 bases not matched to a gene. The germline gives CDR1 SGHTA, CDR2 FQGNSA.

This clone was counted only a few times. The DNA for the CDR3 is TGTGCCAGCAGCTTAGCCGGGAGGCCACGGGGGGAGACCCAGTACTTC. Translation: CASSLAGRPRGETQYF. This rearrangement joins TRBV7-2 to TRBJ2-5; TRBD2 agrees at 7 bases. CDR1 and CDR2 (germline): SGHTA, FQGNSA. With 0 bases clipped from V and 5 bases from J, the junction kept 9 bases outside the gene matches. This CDR3 spans 16 amino acids. Based on the CDR3 plus reference TRBV7-2 and TRBJ2-5, the full variable domain is GAGVSQSPSNKVTEKGKDVELRCDPISGHTALYWYRQSLGQGLEFLIYFQGNSAPDKSGLPSDRFSAERTGGSVSTLTIQRTQQEDSAVYLCASSLAGRPRGETQYFGPGTRLLVL.

DNA for the CDR3: TGTGCCAGCAGTCCCCGACAGGCGGGGGATGAAAAACTGTTTTTT. It translates to CASSPRQAGDEKLFF. V gene TRBV28 combines with J gene TRBJ1-4; tentatively, D is TRBD1 (6 bases). The CDR3 length is 15 residues. Germline assignment: CDR1 MDHEN and CDR2 SYDVKM. V gave up 5 bases and J gave up 6 bases, with 16 bases separating them.

This chain joins TRBV7-3 and TRBJ2-2, with 8 bases lining up with TRBD1. V lost 5 bases, J lost 4 bases, and 6 bases stayed unmatched. Germline V gene data show CDR1 as SGHTA and CDR2 as FQGTGA. The CDR3 contains 15 residues. CDR3 in amino acids: CASSHRQGSTGELFF. Here the CDR3 DNA reads TGTGCCAGCAGCCACCGACAGGGGAGCACCGGGGAGCTGTTTTTT.

The gene calls are TRBV27 and TRBJ1-4; no reliable D call. The CDR3 length is 18 residues. Trimming removed 2 bases from V and 0 bases from J, with 16 bases in between. Per the germline V gene, CDR1 is MNHEY and CDR2 is SMNVEV (reference sequence). CDR3 nucleotides: TGTGCCAGCAGTTTAAGGGCACGGAGGAGGGCAACTAATGAAAAACTGTTTTTT. This translates into CASSLRARRRATNEKLFF.

The chain joins TRBV21-1 to TRBJ1-6. TRBV21-1 is a pseudogene. The CDR3 totals 16 residues. DNA for the CDR3: TGTGCCAGCAGCCCTCTCCCCTTCGGGGAAAATTCACCCCTCCACTTT. Translating it yields CASSPLPFGENSPLHF.

The count of this clone is one. The chain is built from TRBV10-3 and TRBJ2-3; no reliable D call. Germline V lookup: CDR1 ENHRY, CDR2 SYGVKD. The CDR3 is made up of 14 amino acids. V was clipped by 0 bases and J by 4 bases, with 8 bases between them. CDR3 protein: CAISESGVSDTQYF. The CDR3, as DNA: TGTGCCATCAGTGAGTCTGGAGTTTCAGATACGCAGTATTTT.

The chain is built from TRBV29-1 and TRBJ1-2; 8 positions match TRBD1. After removal of 3 bases from V and 6 bases from J, the junction contained 18 bases not matched to a gene. This CDR3 comprises 17 residues. Germline assignment: CDR1 SQVTM and CDR2 ANQGSEA. CDR3 residues: CSVDGGLDRERKNGYTF. CDR3 nucleotides: TGCAGCGTTGATGGGGGTCTGGACAGGGAGAGGAAAAATGGCTACACCTTC. Full variable domain (missing parts from reference TRBV29-1 and TRBJ1-2): SAVISQKPSRDICQRGTSLTIQCQVDSQVTMMFWYRQQPGQSLTLIATANQGSEATYESGFVIDKFPISRPNLTFSTLTVSNMSPEDSSIYLCSVDGGLDRERKNGYTFGSGTRLTVV.

This clone was detected only once. The V call is TRBV27, the J call TRBJ2-4; a weak D match, TRBD2 (5 bases). Germline V lookup: CDR1 MNHEY, CDR2 SMNVEV (reference sequence). The CDR3 runs to 18 residues. Between the trimmed V and J ends, which lost 6 bases and 7 bases, there was a span of 28 bases. CDR3 bases: TGTGCCAGCAGGTCCCACAAACCAGACCCCACCCGGGATAACATTCAGTACTTC. Translated, it gives CASRSHKPDPTRDNIQYF.

The chain recombines TRBV28 with TRBJ2-7, with 9 bases identical to TRBD2. Germline V gene sequence: CDR1 MDHEN, CDR2 SYDVKM. V was pared by 6 bases and J by 10 bases, with 10 bases of the junction left unmatched. The CDR3 consists of 13 residues. CDR3 in amino acids: CASSQGTSNHQYF. The CDR3 coding sequence is TGTGCCAGCAGCCAAGGGACTAGCAATCATCAGTACTTC.

The sample holds a few counts of this clone. The chain couples TRBV19 to TRBJ2-3; tentative D call: TRBD2 (5 bases). Trimming took 2 bases from V and 2 from J, leaving 8 bases between them. CDR1 LNHDA and CDR2 SQIVND come from the germline V gene (reference sequence). CDR3 length: 14 residues. CDR3 sequence: CASSIRESTDTQYF. In DNA form, the CDR3 reads TGTGCCAGTAGTATAAGGGAGTCCACAGATACGCAGTATTTT.

The chain links TRBV7-9 to TRBJ1-1; 7 nucleotides match TRBD1. The CDR3 sequence is 19 residues long. The germline gives CDR1 SEHNR, CDR2 FQNEAQ (reference sequence). Germline trimming cut 4 bases from V and 1 base from J; bases unmatched to any gene: 18. In DNA, the CDR3 is TGTGCCAGCAGCTATATAGCCTCGACAGGGAATCCGCGGAACACTGAAGCTTTCTTT. It encodes CASSYIASTGNPRNTEAFF.

V and J are TRBV10-2 and TRBJ2-5; 11 bases match TRBD2. Germline trimming cut 8 bases from V and 1 base from J; bases unmatched to any gene: 6. The CDR3 runs 15 residues. CDR1 and CDR2 (germline): WSHSY, SAAADI. The CDR3 region is CASQASGRPQETQYF. The CDR3 nucleotides read TGCGCCAGCCAAGCTAGCGGGAGGCCCCAAGAGACCCAGTACTTC.

The chain joins TRBV5-6 to TRBJ1-6, with D possibly TRBD1 on 6 matching bases. V lost 4 bases and J 7 bases, leaving 18 bases between the germline ends. The germline CDR1 and CDR2 sequences are SGHDT and YYEEEE. The CDR3 is 16 residues long. Here the CDR3 DNA reads TGTGCCAGCAGCCCCCGTCCAGGGGTTAGGAATTCACCCCTCCACTTT. Translating gives CASSPRPGVRNSPLHF.

The CDR3 coding sequence is TGCGCCAGCAGCTTGCTAGGGGCTGGAAACACCATATATTTT. Translated, it gives CASSLLGAGNTIYF. This rearrangement joins TRBV5-1 to TRBJ1-3; maybe TRBD1 (5 bases). This CDR3 has 14 amino acids. Per the germline V gene, CDR1 is SGHRS and CDR2 is YFSETQ. The germline V and J ends were trimmed by 1 base and 2 bases, with 7 bases remaining between them. Drawing the rest from reference TRBV5-1 and TRBJ1-3, the complete variable domain is KAGVTQTPRYLIKTRGQQVTLSCSPISGHRSVSWYQQTPGQGLQFLFEYFSETQRNKGNFPGRFSGRQFSNSRSEMNVSTLELGDSALYLCASSLLGAGNTIYFGEGSWLTVV.

The chain links TRBV6-5 to TRBJ2-2; the D gene is possibly TRBD2 (6 bases). The V gene's germline CDR1 is MNHEY and CDR2 SVGAGI. The CDR3 runs to 16 residues. V was clipped by 1 base and J by 12 bases, with 21 bases between them. The CDR3 nucleotides are TGTGCCAGCAGTTACTATAGGGCCGGGAGCCCGGGGCAGCTGTTTTTT. It translates to CASSYYRAGSPGQLFF.

The chain has TRBV6-4 and TRBJ1-5, with D hard to call. This CDR3 spans 15 amino acids. CDR1 and CDR2 (germline): MRHNA, SNTAGT. V was clipped by 1 base and J by 2 bases, with 9 bases between them. CDR3 nucleotides: TGTGCCAGCAGTGACTGCGGTGATCGCAATCAGCCCCAGCATTTT. This encodes CASSDCGDRNQPQHF.

V usage is TRBV28 and J usage is TRBJ2-3; a possible D gene is TRBD2 (5 bases). This CDR3 is 16 amino acids long. CDR1 is MDHEN and CDR2 is SYDVKM in the germline V gene. With 3 bases removed from V and 4 bases from J, the gap between germline ends came to 17 bases. CDR3 loop: CASSFTREPTPDTQYF. The CDR3 nucleotides read TGTGCCAGCAGTTTTACTCGGGAACCCACCCCAGATACGCAGTATTTT.

This chain links TRBV19 with TRBJ2-2, with D perhaps TRBD2 (5 bases). The CDR3 totals 15 residues. Germline values: CDR1 LNHDA, CDR2 SQIVND (reference sequence). V was clipped by 1 base and J by 0 bases, with 6 bases between them. The DNA of the CDR3 is TGTGCCAGTAGTATAGGCGGGTCGAACACCGGGGAGCTGTTTTTT. It yields the protein CASSIGGSNTGELFF.

This chain links TRBV7-9 with TRBJ2-7; 13 nucleotides align to TRBD2. V was pared by 5 bases and J by 3 bases, with 4 bases of the junction left unmatched. From germline, CDR1 is SEHNR and CDR2 FQNEAQ (reference sequence). CDR3 length equals 15 residues. The CDR3 here is CASSPGTSGIYEQYF. For the CDR3, the DNA is TGTGCCAGCAGCCCTGGGACTAGCGGGATCTACGAGCAGTACTTC.

This chain connects TRBV29-1 to TRBJ1-2; 10 positions match TRBD1. Germline trimming cut 5 bases from V and 6 bases from J; bases unmatched to any gene: 12. CDR1 SQVTM and CDR2 ANQGSEA come from the germline V gene. The CDR3 is made up of 15 amino acids. CDR3 sequence (DNA): TGCAGCGTTCCACATCCGCCCGGGACAGGGGATGGCTACACCTTC. Translated: CSVPHPPGTGDGYTF.

The rearrangement joins TRBV29-1 to TRBJ2-3, with unresolved D. There are 18 residues in the CDR3. Germline V gene lookup returns CDR1 SQVTM and CDR2 ANQGSEA. Trimming pared 6 bases from V and 0 bases from J, leaving 25 bases between. As DNA, the CDR3 is TGCAGCGTACGGCCCAGGCCCTCTTATCCCTCTAGCACAGATACGCAGTATTTT. This translates into CSVRPRPSYPSSTDTQYF.

This clone was detected only once. V gene TRBV6-5 combines with J gene TRBJ1-2; D is uncertain. V was trimmed by 0 bases and J by 2 bases, leaving 7 bases between them. The CDR3 sequence is 14 residues long. Germline CDR1 MNHEY, CDR2 SVGAGI. In DNA, the CDR3 is TGTGCCAGCAGTTACTCGGCGGCGAACTATGGCTACACCTTC. It codes for CASSYSAANYGYTF.

The chain uses TRBV19 and TRBJ1-2; no definite D call. Trimming took 1 base from V and 4 from J, leaving 10 bases between them. CDR3 length equals 14 residues. Germline CDR1 reads LNHDA; CDR2 reads SQIVND (reference sequence). The CDR3 DNA is TGTGCCAGTAGTATAGCGGGAAAGGTCTATGGCTACACCTTC. Its translation: CASSIAGKVYGYTF.

This chain joins TRBV6-5 and TRBJ2-1; D may be TRBD2 (6 bases). Trimming shortened V by 5 bases and J by 8 bases, and 19 bases separated the two germline ends. The germline V gene has CDR1 MNHEY and CDR2 SVGAGI. The CDR3 length is 15 residues. The CDR3 DNA sequence: TGTGCCAGCAGTCAAATGCTGGGGGGTAGGGATGAGCAGTTCTTC. This translates into CASSQMLGGRDEQFF.